Listed here are 27 T cell receptor beta chains from one sample, sequenced in a study of T-cell memory formation after mild COVID-19. One entry per CDR3 protein results from TCRdb running MiXCR on the 5' RACE reads. Among 250,000 to 350,000 distinct CDR3 sequences listed, roughly a fifth were seen once. Sequencing used PBMCs or a T cell subset sorted from them (not recorded which). These receptors originate from a man between 18 and 29 years old who had mild COVID-19 (a few samples of this study predate the infection). Cell type and time point are not known.

This clonotype appeared many times. This chain uses TRBV30 with TRBJ1-1; TRBD1 aligns across 7 bases. The V gene's germline CDR1 is GTSNPN and CDR2 SVGIG (reference sequence). The V segment lost 2 bases and the J segment 6 bases; nucleotides outside the gene matches: 3. The CDR3 runs to 12 residues. CDR3 nucleotides: TGTGCCTGGAGTTGGGACAGACCTGAAGCTTTCTTT. Translated: CAWSWDRPEAFF.

This clonotype was seen at least ten times. The CDR3 bases are TGCGCCAGCAGCCCGGACCCGAACACTGAAGCTTTCTTT. This gives the protein CASSPDPNTEAFF. The chain couples TRBV5-1 to TRBJ1-1; no reliable D call. Germline values: CDR1 SGHRS, CDR2 YFSETQ. This CDR3 is built from 13 residues. With 4 bases removed from V and 1 base from J, the gap between germline ends came to 8 bases. The full variable domain, completed using reference TRBV5-1 and TRBJ1-1, is KAGVTQTPRYLIKTRGQQVTLSCSPISGHRSVSWYQQTPGQGLQFLFEYFSETQRNKGNFPGRFSGRQFSNSRSEMNVSTLELGDSALYLCASSPDPNTEAFFGQGTRLTVV.

The chain uses TRBV12-5 and TRBJ1-4; a weak D match, TRBD1 (5 bases). V lost 0 bases to trimming and J lost 2 bases, with 22 bases between them. The germline gives CDR1 LGHNT, CDR2 FRNRAP. The CDR3 length is 20 residues. This CDR3 reads CASGLVLTHFSGATNEKLFF. CDR3 DNA sequence: TGTGCTAGTGGTTTGGTCCTGACCCATTTTTCTGGGGCCACTAATGAAAAACTGTTTTTT.

In this sample, this clonotype turned up many times. The chain links TRBV2 to TRBJ1-2; 7 positions agree with TRBD1. In germline, CDR1 is SNHLY, CDR2 FYNNEI. Losses at the gene ends were 2 bases for V and 6 bases for J; bases not matched to a gene: 3. The CDR3 has 13 amino acids. CDR3 sequence (DNA): TGTGCCAGCAGTGAAAGAGGGGGCGATGGCTACACCTTC. This sequence encodes CASSERGGDGYTF.

The table lists this clonotype with a few counts. The chain couples TRBV12-3 or TRBV12-4 to TRBJ1-6, with a possible D match to TRBD1 (5 bases). The CDR3 runs to 15 residues. V lost 6 bases and J 4 bases, leaving 13 bases between the germline ends. The CDR3 sequence: CASSRRDPYNSPLHF. CDR3 sequence (DNA): TGTGCCAGCAGCCGCAGGGACCCTTATAATTCACCCCTCCACTTT.

This clonotype was detected only a few times. The chain has TRBV12-3 or TRBV12-4 and TRBJ2-3; 10 positions match TRBD2. With V trimmed by 3 bases and J by 6 bases, 6 bases remained unmatched. The CDR3 totals 15 residues. Written as DNA, the CDR3 is TGTGCCAGCAGTTTGATGGGACTAGCGACGGATACGCAGTATTTT. Translation: CASSLMGLATDTQYF.

This clonotype turned up a few times. The genes are TRBV7-2 and TRBJ1-4, with a weak D call TRBD1 (5 bases). The CDR3 runs to 14 residues. The V and J ends lost 4 bases and 7 bases respectively, with 13 bases between them. CDR1 is SGHTA and CDR2 is FQGNSA in the germline V gene. CDR3 sequence reads: CASSSSGGSEKLFF. CDR3 DNA: TGTGCCAGCAGCTCCTCTGGGGGTAGTGAAAAACTGTTTTTT.

The CDR3 nucleotides are TGTGCCAGCAGCTTATATTTGACAGAAGCTTTCTTT. Its translation: CASSLYLTEAFF. The chain links TRBV7-9 to TRBJ1-1; D unresolved. Trimming pared 2 bases from V and 8 bases from J, leaving 9 bases between. CDR3 length: 12 residues. Germline V CDR1 and CDR2: SEHNR, FQNEAQ (reference sequence).

There are a few counts of this clonotype. This chain joins TRBV5-1 and TRBJ2-5, with TRBD2 identical over 13 bases. CDR1 and CDR2 (germline): SGHRS, YFSETQ. CDR3 length: 17 residues. Unmatched junction bases numbered 10, after V lost 3 bases and J lost 5 bases. The CDR3 protein is CASSSRTSGGPGETQYF. DNA for the CDR3: TGCGCCAGCAGCTCCAGGACTAGCGGGGGCCCGGGGGAGACCCAGTACTTC.

This clonotype was observed a handful of times. V usage is TRBV11-2 and J usage is TRBJ2-5; D is uncertain. The CDR3 loop spans 13 amino acids. The ends were cut back, 4 bases at V and 5 bases at J, with 11 bases in the middle. Germline assignment: CDR1 SGHAT and CDR2 FQNNGV. The CDR3 DNA reads as TGTGCCAGCAGCTCCCCTAGGGATGAGACCCAGTACTTC. Translated, it gives CASSSPRDETQYF.

The rearrangement joins TRBV4-3 to TRBJ1-4; the match to TRBD1 covers 7 bases. Trimming removed 2 bases from V and 4 bases from J; junction bases left unmatched: 7. The germline V gene encodes CDR1 LGHNA and CDR2 YSLEER. This CDR3 has 16 amino acids. CDR3 bases: TGCGCCAGCAGCCAAAAAACAGGGGCTTATAATGAAAAACTGTTTTTT. This gives the protein CASSQKTGAYNEKLFF.

This clonotype was counted between two and nine times. The chain is built from TRBV7-2 and TRBJ2-5, with D possibly TRBD1 on 6 matching bases. The V gene lost 1 base and the J gene lost 3 bases, with 6 bases spanning the gap. From germline, CDR1 is SGHTA and CDR2 FQGNSA. The CDR3 totals 13 residues. The CDR3 loop reads CASSLDREETQYF. For the CDR3, the DNA is TGTGCCAGCAGCTTAGACAGGGAAGAGACCCAGTACTTC.

The rearrangement joins TRBV12-3 or TRBV12-4 to TRBJ2-5, with 8 bases matching TRBD2. This CDR3 is 16 amino acids long. Trimming took 1 base from V and 3 from J; bases not matched to a gene: 7. CDR3 sequence: CASSLDEGAGEETQYF. The CDR3 DNA reads TGTGCCAGCAGTTTAGACGAAGGAGCGGGGGAAGAGACCCAGTACTTC.

This chain links TRBV4-1 with TRBJ2-2, with TRBD1 as a possible D gene (6 bases). Germline CDR1 is MGHRA and CDR2 is YSYEKL. CDR3 length equals 16 residues. The V and J ends lost 4 bases and 4 bases respectively, with 16 bases between them. In DNA, the CDR3 is TGCGCCAGCAGCCTCAGACCAGGGGTGGGCACCGGGGAGCTGTTTTTT. Protein product: CASSLRPGVGTGELFF.

The V gene is TRBV7-9, the J gene TRBJ1-6; D might be TRBD1 (6 bases). There are 17 residues in the CDR3. The V and J ends lost 1 base and 2 bases respectively, with 12 bases between them. The germline V gene has CDR1 SEHNR and CDR2 FQNEAQ (reference sequence). The CDR3 region is CASSLGPRGPYNSPLHF. The CDR3 bases are TGTGCCAGCAGCTTAGGACCCCGGGGGCCCTATAATTCACCCCTCCACTTT.

This clonotype occurred a few times. The rearrangement joins TRBV4-1 to TRBJ2-1, with D perhaps matching TRBD1 or TRBD2 (5 bases each). The ends were cut back, 5 bases at V and 2 bases at J, with 16 bases in the middle. Germline loops: CDR1 MGHRA, CDR2 YSYEKL. The CDR3 spans 16 residues. The CDR3 protein is CASSTLGRGPYNEQFF. For the CDR3, the DNA is TGCGCCAGCAGCACCTTGGGAAGGGGACCCTACAATGAGCAGTTCTTC.

This rearrangement joins TRBV6-2 or TRBV6-3 to TRBJ1-1; a possible D gene is TRBD1 (5 bases). CDR1 and CDR2 from the germline V gene are MNHEY and SVGEGT. V lost 6 bases and J 0 bases, leaving 11 bases between the germline ends. The CDR3 extends over 14 amino acids. The CDR3 nucleotides read TGTGCCAGCAGGCTCGGGACGGTGAACACTGAAGCTTTCTTT. It translates to CASRLGTVNTEAFF.

This clonotype has only a few counts. The rearrangement links TRBV11-2 to TRBJ2-1, with TRBD2 matching 14 bases. The V gene's germline CDR1 is SGHAT and CDR2 FQNNGV. The J segment lost 9 bases and the V segment lost 2 bases, leaving 6 bases of the junction unmatched. The CDR3 has 16 residues. CDR3 nucleotide sequence: TGTGCCAGCAGCTTAACTGGACTAGCGGGGGGCGGTGAGCAGTTCTTC. Encoded protein: CASSLTGLAGGGEQFF.

In DNA form, the CDR3 reads TGTGCCAGCAGCCGAGAAGGGCGGGGGGCTACCGGGGAGCTGTTTTTT. This codes for CASSREGRGATGELFF. The chain carries TRBV7-2 and TRBJ2-2, with 8 bases aligning to TRBD2. CDR3 length: 16 amino acids. J gave up 5 bases and V 5 bases, and 10 bases lay outside the gene matches. Germline values: CDR1 SGHTA, CDR2 FQGNSA.

This clonotype appeared a few times. This chain joins TRBV7-2 and TRBJ1-2; D gene unclear. The CDR3 spans 12 residues. In germline, CDR1 is SGHTA, CDR2 FQGNSA. V lost 3 bases to trimming and J lost 7 bases, with 9 bases between them. The DNA for the CDR3 is TGTGCCAGCAGCTTTACGGTCGGTGGCTACACCTTC. Residues: CASSFTVGGYTF.

The chain recombines TRBV12-3 or TRBV12-4 with TRBJ2-1; TRBD2 matches at 11 bases. The CDR3 consists of 15 residues. V dropped 7 bases and J dropped 4; count of bases not matched to a gene: 6. CDR3 coding DNA: TGTGCCAGCACCCTAGCGGGGGGCAAATACAATGAGCAGTTCTTC. Its translation: CASTLAGGKYNEQFF.

The chain links TRBV12-3 or TRBV12-4 to TRBJ1-6; TRBD1 matches at 11 bases. CDR3 length: 16 residues. Trimming took 5 bases from V and 9 from J; bases not matched to a gene: 9. The CDR3 DNA follows: TGTGCCAGCAGTCAACATAGGACAGGGGGCGGTTCACCCCTCCACTTT. Translated, it gives CASSQHRTGGGSPLHF.

The chain has TRBV5-4 and TRBJ1-6, with D possibly matching TRBD1 (5 bases). Per germline, CDR1 SGHNT and CDR2 YYREEE (reference sequence). Deletions cut 2 bases from V and 7 bases from J, with 10 bases between. This CDR3 contains 14 residues. CDR3 nucleotides: TGTGCCAGCAGCTTCCAAGGGACGAATTCACCCCTCCACTTT. It encodes CASSFQGTNSPLHF. Full variable domain (outside the CDR3, taken from reference TRBV5-4 and TRBJ1-6): ETGVTQSPTHLIKTRGQQVTLRCSSQSGHNTVSWYQQALGQGPQFIFQYYREEENGRGNFPPRFSGLQFPNYSSELNVNALELDDSALYLCASSFQGTNSPLHFGNGTRLTVT.

This clonotype has a handful of counts. The chain is built from TRBV11-2 and TRBJ1-3; no clear D gene. Per the germline V gene, CDR1 is SGHAT and CDR2 is FQNNGV. V dropped 9 bases and J dropped 2 bases, with 14 bases sitting between them. CDR3 length: 14 residues. CDR3 nucleotides: TGTGCCAGGGGTCTAGGCCCCACTGGAAACACCATATATTTT. Its translation: CARGLGPTGNTIYF.

At least ten counts were recorded for this clonotype. The rearrangement uses TRBV14 and TRBJ2-6, with unresolved D. Germline V lookup: CDR1 SGHDN, CDR2 FVKESK. The CDR3 has 15 residues. V lost 4 bases and J lost 0, with 7 bases in between. For the CDR3, the DNA is TGTGCCAGCAGCCGAGGAAGCTCTGGGGCCAACGTCCTGACTTTC. Amino acid sequence: CASSRGSSGANVLTF.

J is TRBJ2-4 and V is TRBV6-2 or TRBV6-3, with TRBD1 as a possible D gene (6 bases). CDR3 length equals 16 residues. Trimming took 6 bases from V and 6 from J, leaving 21 bases between them. Germline CDR1 MNHEY, CDR2 SVGEGT. The CDR3 DNA reads TGTGCCAGCAGCCGCGCCCCGAGAAAAGGGGGAAACATTCAGTACTTC. This codes for CASSRAPRKGGNIQYF.

The chain employs TRBV2 and TRBJ2-1, with 15 bases identical to TRBD2. V lost 6 bases, J lost 9 bases, and 6 bases stayed unmatched. Germline lookup yields CDR1 SNHLY and CDR2 FYNNEI. This CDR3 is 15 amino acids long. The CDR3 here is CASSPEGLAGGEQFF. For the CDR3, the DNA is TGTGCCAGCAGCCCCGAGGGACTAGCGGGGGGTGAGCAGTTCTTC. Full variable domain (remainder filled in from reference TRBV2 and TRBJ2-1): EPEVTQTPSHQVTQMGQEVILRCVPISNHLYFYWYRQILGQKVEFLVSFYNNEISEKSEIFDDQFSVERPDGSNFTLKIRSTKLEDSAMYFCASSPEGLAGGEQFFGPGTRLTVL.